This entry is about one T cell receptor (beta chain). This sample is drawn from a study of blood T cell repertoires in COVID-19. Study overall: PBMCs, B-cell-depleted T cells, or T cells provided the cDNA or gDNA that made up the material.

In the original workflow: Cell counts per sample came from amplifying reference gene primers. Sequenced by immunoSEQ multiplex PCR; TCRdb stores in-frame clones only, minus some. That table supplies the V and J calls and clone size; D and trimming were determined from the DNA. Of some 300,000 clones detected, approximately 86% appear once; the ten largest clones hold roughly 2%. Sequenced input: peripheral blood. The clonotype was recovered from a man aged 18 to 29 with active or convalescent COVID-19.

The CDR3 nucleotides read TGCGCCAGCATGGGACAGGCGAACACCGGGGAGCTGTTTTTT. It codes for CASMGQANTGELFF. The chain has TRBV5-1 and TRBJ2-2; 8 bases fit TRBD1. Trimming removed 6 bases from V and 0 bases from J; junction bases left unmatched: 1. The CDR3 covers 14 residues. Germline V gives CDR1 SGHRS, CDR2 YFSETQ.